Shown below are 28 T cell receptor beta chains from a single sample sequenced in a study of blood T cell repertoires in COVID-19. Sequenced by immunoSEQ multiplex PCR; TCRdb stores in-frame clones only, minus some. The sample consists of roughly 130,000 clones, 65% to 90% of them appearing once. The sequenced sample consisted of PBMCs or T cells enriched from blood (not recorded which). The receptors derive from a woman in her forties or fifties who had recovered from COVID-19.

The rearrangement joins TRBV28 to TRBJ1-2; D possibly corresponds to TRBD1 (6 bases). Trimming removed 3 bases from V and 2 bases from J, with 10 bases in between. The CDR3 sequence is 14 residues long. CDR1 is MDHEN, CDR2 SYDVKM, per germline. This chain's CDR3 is CASSLGRGNYGYTF. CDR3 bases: TGTGCCAGCAGTTTGGGCAGGGGAAACTATGGCTACACCTTC.

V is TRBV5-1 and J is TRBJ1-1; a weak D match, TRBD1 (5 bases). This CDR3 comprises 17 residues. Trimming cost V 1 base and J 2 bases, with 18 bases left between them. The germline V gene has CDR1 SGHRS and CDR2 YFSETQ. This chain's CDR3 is CASSLRERRDGNTEAFF. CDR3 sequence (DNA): TGCGCCAGCAGCTTGAGGGAAAGGAGGGACGGCAACACTGAAGCTTTCTTT.

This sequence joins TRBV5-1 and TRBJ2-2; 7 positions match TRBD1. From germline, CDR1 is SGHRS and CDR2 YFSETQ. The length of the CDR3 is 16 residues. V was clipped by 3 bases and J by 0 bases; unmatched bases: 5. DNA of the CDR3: TGCGCCAGCAGCTCGGGACAGTTCGCGAACACCGGGGAGCTGTTTTTT. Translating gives CASSSGQFANTGELFF.

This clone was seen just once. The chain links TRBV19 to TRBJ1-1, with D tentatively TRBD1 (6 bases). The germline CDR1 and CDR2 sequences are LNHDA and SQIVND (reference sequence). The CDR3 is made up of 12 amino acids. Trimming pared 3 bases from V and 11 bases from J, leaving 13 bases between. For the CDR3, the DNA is TGTGCCAGTAGTATTGGGGGGGCAGGGGCTTTCTTT. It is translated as CASSIGGAGAFF.

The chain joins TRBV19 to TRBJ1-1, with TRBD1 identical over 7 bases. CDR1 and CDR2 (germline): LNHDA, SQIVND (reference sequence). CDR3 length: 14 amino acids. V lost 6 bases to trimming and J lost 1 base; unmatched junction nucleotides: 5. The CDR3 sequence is CASSPGQRNTEAFF. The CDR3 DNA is TGTGCCAGTAGCCCGGGACAGAGGAACACTGAAGCTTTCTTT.

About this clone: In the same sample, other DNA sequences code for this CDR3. In DNA, the CDR3 is TGTGCCATCAGTGAGACCAGGGACACTGAAGCTTTCTTT. This sequence encodes CAISETRDTEAFF. The chain links TRBV10-3 to TRBJ1-1, with a tentative D call TRBD1 (5 bases). Trimming took 2 bases from V and 3 from J, leaving 7 bases between them. CDR3 length: 13 amino acids. CDR1 and CDR2 (germline): ENHRY, SYGVKD.

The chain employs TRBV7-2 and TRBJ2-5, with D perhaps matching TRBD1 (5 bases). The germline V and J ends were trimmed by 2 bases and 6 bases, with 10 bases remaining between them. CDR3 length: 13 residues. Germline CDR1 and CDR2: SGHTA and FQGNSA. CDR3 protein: CASSLNQGKTQYF. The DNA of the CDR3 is TGTGCCAGCAGCTTAAACCAGGGAAAGACCCAGTACTTC.

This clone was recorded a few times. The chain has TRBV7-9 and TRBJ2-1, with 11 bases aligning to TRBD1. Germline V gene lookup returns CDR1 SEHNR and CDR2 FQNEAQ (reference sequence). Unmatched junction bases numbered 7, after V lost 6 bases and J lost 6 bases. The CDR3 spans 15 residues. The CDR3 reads CASSPGTGGTNEQFF. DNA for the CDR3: TGTGCCAGCAGTCCCGGGACAGGGGGTACCAATGAGCAGTTCTTC.

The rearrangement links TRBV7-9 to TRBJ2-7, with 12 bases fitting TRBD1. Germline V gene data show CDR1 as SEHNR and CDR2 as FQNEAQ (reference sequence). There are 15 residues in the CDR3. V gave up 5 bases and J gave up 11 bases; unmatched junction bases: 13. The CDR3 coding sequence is TGTGCCAGCAGCACGACTACCGGGACAGGGGGCGCAGAGTACTTC. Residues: CASSTTTGTGGAEYF.

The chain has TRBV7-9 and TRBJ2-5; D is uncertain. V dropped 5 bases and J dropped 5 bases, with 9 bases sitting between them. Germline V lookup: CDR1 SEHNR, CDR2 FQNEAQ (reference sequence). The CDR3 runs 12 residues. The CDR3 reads CASSTIQETQYF. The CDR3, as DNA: TGTGCCAGCAGCACCATCCAGGAGACCCAGTACTTC.

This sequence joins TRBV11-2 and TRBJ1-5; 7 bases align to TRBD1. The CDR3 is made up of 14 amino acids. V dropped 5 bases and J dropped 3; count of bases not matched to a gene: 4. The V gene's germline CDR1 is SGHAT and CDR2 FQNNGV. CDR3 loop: CASSQGQLNQPQHF. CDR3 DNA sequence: TGTGCCAGCAGCCAGGGACAGCTCAATCAGCCCCAGCATTTT.

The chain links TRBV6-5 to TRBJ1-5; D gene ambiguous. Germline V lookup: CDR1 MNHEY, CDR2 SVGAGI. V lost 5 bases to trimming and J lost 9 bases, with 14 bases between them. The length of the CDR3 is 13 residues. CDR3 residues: CASSLRGDLPQHF. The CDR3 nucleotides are TGTGCCAGCAGTCTACGGGGTGACCTGCCCCAGCATTTT.

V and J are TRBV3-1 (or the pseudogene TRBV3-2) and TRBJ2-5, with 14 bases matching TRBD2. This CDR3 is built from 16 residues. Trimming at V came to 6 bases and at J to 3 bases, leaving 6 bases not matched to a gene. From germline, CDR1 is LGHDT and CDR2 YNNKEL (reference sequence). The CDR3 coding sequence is TGTGCCAGCAGAGCGAAGACTAGCGGGGGGGAAGAGACCCAGTACTTC. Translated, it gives CASRAKTSGGEETQYF.

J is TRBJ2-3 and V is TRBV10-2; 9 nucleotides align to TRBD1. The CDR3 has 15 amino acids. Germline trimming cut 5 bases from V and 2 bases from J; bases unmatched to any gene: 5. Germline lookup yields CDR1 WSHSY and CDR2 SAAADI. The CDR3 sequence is CASSPTGGNTDTQYF. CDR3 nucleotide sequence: TGCGCCAGCAGTCCTACAGGGGGCAACACAGATACGCAGTATTTT.

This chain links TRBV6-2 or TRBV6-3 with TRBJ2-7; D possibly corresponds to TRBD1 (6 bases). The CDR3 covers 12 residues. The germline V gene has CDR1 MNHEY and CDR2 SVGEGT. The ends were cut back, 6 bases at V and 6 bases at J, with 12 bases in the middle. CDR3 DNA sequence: TGTGCCAGCAGCCAGACAGGATCCGAGCAGTACTTC. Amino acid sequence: CASSQTGSEQYF.

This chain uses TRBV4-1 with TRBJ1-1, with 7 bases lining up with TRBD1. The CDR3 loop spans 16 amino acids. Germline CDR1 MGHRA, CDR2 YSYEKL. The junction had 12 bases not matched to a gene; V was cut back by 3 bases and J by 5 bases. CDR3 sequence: CASSHPIVQGGTEAFF. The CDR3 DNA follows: TGCGCCAGCAGCCATCCCATTGTGCAGGGGGGAACTGAAGCTTTCTTT.

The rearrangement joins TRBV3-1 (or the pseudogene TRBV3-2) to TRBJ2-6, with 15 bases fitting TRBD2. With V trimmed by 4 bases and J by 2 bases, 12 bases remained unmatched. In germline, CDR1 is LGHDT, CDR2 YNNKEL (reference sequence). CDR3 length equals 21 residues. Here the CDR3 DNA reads TGTGCCAGCAGCCGCCAAGCCGGACTAGCGGGGGGGCGGGCTGGGGCCAACGTCCTGACTTTC. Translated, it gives CASSRQAGLAGGRAGANVLTF.

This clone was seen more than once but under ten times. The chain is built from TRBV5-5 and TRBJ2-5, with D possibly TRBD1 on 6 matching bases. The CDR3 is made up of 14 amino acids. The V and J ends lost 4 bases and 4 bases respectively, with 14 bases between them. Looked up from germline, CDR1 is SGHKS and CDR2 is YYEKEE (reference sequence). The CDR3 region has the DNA TGTGCCAGCAGCCCACAGGGAACCAGAGAGACCCAGTACTTC. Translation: CASSPQGTRETQYF.

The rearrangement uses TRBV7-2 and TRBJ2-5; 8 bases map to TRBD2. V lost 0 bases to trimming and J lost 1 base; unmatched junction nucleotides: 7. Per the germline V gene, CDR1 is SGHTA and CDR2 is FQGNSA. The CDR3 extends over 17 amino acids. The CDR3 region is CASSLAHGSGAQETQYF. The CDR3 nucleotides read TGTGCCAGCAGCTTAGCGCACGGTAGCGGGGCCCAAGAGACCCAGTACTTC.

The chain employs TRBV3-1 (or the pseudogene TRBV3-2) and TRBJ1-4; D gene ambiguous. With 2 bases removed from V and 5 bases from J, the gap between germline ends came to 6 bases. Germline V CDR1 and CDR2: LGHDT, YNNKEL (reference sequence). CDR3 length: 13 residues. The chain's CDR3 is CASSQMRNEKLFF. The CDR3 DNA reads TGTGCCAGCAGCCAAATGAGAAATGAAAAACTGTTTTTT.

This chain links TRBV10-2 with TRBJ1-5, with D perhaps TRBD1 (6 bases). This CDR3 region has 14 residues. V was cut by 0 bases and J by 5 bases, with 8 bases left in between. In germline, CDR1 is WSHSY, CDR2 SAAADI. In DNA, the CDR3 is TGCGCCAGCAGTGAGTCAGCAGGGGATCAGCCCCAGCATTTT. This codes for CASSESAGDQPQHF.

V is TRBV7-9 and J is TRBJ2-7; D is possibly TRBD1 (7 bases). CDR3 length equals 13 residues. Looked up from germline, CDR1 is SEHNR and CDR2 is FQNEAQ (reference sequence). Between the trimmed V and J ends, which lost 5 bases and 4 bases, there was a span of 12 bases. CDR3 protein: CASSLPGGYEQYF. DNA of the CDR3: TGTGCCAGCAGCCTTCCAGGGGGGTACGAGCAGTACTTC.

The chain's CDR3 is CASSQGTGTGNSPLHF. CDR3 sequence (DNA): TGTGCCAGCAGCCAAGGGACCGGGACAGGGAATTCACCCCTCCACTTT. This chain uses TRBV3-1 (or the pseudogene TRBV3-2) with TRBJ1-6, with 9 bases identical to TRBD1. The CDR3 has 16 residues. CDR1 LGHDT and CDR2 YNNKEL come from the germline V gene (reference sequence). Trimming took 1 base from V and 7 from J; bases not matched to a gene: 5.

CDR3 DNA: TGCAGCGGACAATTTACTAACTATGGCTACACCTTC. Its protein product is CSGQFTNYGYTF. V gene TRBV29-1 combines with J gene TRBJ1-2, with D unresolved. V was shortened by 7 bases and J by 0 bases, with 9 bases between the two germline ends. CDR3 length equals 12 residues. Germline CDR1 reads SQVTM; CDR2 reads ANQGSEA. Using reference TRBV29-1 and TRBJ1-2 for the parts outside the CDR3, the full variable domain is SAVISQKPSRDICQRGTSLTIQCQVDSQVTMMFWYRQQPGQSLTLIATANQGSEATYESGFVIDKFPISRPNLTFSTLTVSNMSPEDSSIYLCSGQFTNYGYTFGSGTRLTVV.

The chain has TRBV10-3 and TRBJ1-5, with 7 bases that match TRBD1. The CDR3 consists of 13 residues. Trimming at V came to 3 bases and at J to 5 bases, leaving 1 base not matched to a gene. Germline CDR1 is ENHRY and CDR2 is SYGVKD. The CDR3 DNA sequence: TGTGCCATCAGTGATCAGGGGGATCAGCCCCAGCATTTT. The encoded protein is CAISDQGDQPQHF.

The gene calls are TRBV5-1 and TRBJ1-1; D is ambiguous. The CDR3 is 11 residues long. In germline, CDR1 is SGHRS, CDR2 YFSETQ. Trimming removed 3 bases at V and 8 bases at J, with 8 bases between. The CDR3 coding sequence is TGCGCCAGCAGCTCAGGAAAAGAAGCTTTCTTT. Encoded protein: CASSSGKEAFF. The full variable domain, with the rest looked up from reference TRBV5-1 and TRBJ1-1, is KAGVTQTPRYLIKTRGQQVTLSCSPISGHRSVSWYQQTPGQGLQFLFEYFSETQRNKGNFPGRFSGRQFSNSRSEMNVSTLELGDSALYLCASSSGKEAFFGQGTRLTVV.

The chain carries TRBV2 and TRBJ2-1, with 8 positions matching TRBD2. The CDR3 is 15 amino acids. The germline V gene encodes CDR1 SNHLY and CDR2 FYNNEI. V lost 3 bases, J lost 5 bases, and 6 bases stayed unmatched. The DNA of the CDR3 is TGTGCCAGCAGTGATCGGCGGGGGGACGACAATGAGCAGTTCTTC. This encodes CASSDRRGDDNEQFF.

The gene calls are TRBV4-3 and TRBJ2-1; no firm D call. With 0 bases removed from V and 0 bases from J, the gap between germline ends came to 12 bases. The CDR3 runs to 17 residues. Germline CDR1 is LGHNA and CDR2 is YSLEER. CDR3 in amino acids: CASSQDQADLSYNEQFF. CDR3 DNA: TGCGCCAGCAGCCAAGATCAGGCAGACCTCTCCTACAATGAGCAGTTCTTC.